The present TCR beta chain was sequenced within a study of T cell repertoires in cytomegalovirus infection (dated by TCRdb to about 2019). Regarding the complete study: Alongside well-studied HLA-B-restricted epitopes, the peptide stimulations were aimed at recently identified HLA-C-restricted CMV epitopes, whose presentation resists viral immunomodulation. Because public TCR beta signatures pointed to carriage of CMV infection together with the matching HLA type, the HLA type of each donor mattered for the analysis. General study outcomes and caveats: Cumulative frequency of public TCR beta family members discriminated carriers of CMV infection plus the relevant HLA type in this cohort and an independent approximately 350-donor cohort. In the ex vivo response, HLA-C-restricted CMV-specific TCR beta clonotypes were dominant, and in two of eight donors the single most frequent clonotype came from this HLA-C-restricted group.

Concerning this clonotype itself: The clone's antigen remains unknown. It has no much larger one-base neighbor in the sample; base qualities were not kept.

For CDR1 and CDR2, the germline V gene (reference sequence) lists DFQATT and SNEGSKA. Compared with germline, V lacks 3 bases and J lacks 7 bases; bases without a gene match: 7. There are 15 amino acids in the CDR3, from cysteine to phenylalanine inclusive. Just the 45-base CDR3 DNA is kept, in frame starting at base 1. The treatment or condition label on this specimen signifies: in vitro stimulation with specific CMV peptide epitopes to enrich CMV-specific T cells. Sequencer: Illumina HiSeq 1500. TCRdb ran its own pipeline on the public reads, namely fastp trimming at Q25 and MiXCR clone calling, and kept in-frame beta chains. Rows are unified per CDR3 protein, each entry keeping the most common DNA and genes. In all, the sample holds over 55,000 distinct CDR3 sequences, and around 20% of those were seen once. The top ten hold 73% of the sample.

The rearrangement joined TRBV20-1 to TRBJ2-1; TRBD2 fits 12 bases in the junction. Source: CD8+ T cells from cultured PBMCs, taken from culture after CMV antigen stimulation. This receptor was identified in a human donor in good health (CMV status not recorded). Some clones in this sample may be carry-over from other donors' samples. The nucleotides are TGCAGTGCTAGGGACACTAGCGGGGGGCAGAATGAGCAGTTCTTC. Protein translation: CSARDTSGGQNEQFF.